This T cell receptor (beta chain) was recovered during a study of blood T cell repertoires in COVID-19 (dated by TCRdb to the early 2020s). The study in broad terms: Samples from collaborators originated in the United States, Italy and Spain and spanned both the acute and convalescent phases of COVID-19. A de-identified subject ID, COVID-19 status, age in years and sex were almost always included in the sample metadata. The samples were drawn from two sources: the first 160 participants of the ongoing ImmuneRACE study, and 950 to 1,500 subjects contributed by 6 global collaborators. HLA class I and class II types, where available, came from metadata supplied by the sample provider rather than from assay-based typing. Deeply sampled blood TCRbeta repertoires from subjects exposed to, actively infected with, or recovered from COVID-19 were included in the dataset. The prospective study material was composed of cDNA or gDNA derived from T cells, B-cell-depleted T cells, or PBMCs. The repertoires were released in a freely available public database intended as a resource for research on the immune response to SARS-CoV-2. The investigation overall reported the following: The amount of clinical and demographic metadata varied by source and participant and was provided uncurated.

The immunoSEQ Assay, a bias-controlled multiplex PCR, was used to amplify TCRbeta CDR3 regions from genomic DNA. For the original study's pipeline: The number of nucleated cells in each sample was estimated by amplification of reference gene primers within the assay. Sequence reads were collapsed and filtered to measure the absolute abundance of every unique TCRbeta CDR3 rearrangement. For each sample, productive Simpson clonality was calculated by taking the square root of Simpson's diversity index across productive rearrangements. TCRdb obtained this table from immuneACCESS and retained in-frame rearrangements with V and J assigned. These tables miss some clones; where compared with another copy, unresolved V genes account for less than half of the shortfall, and the remainder is unexplained. V and J calls and clone size follow that table, whereas D and trimming were derived from the DNA. A total of about 40,000 clones appear in this sample, over 70% of them only once. The ten most abundant clones make up 30% to 35% of the sample.

Collaborating institutions collected whole blood in K2EDTA tubes following their own protocols. For TCRbeta analysis, collaborators shipped samples in one of three forms: frozen whole blood, isolated PBMCs, or DNA extracted from either of those sample types. From a lookup of the germline V gene, CDR1 and CDR2 are WSHSY and SAAADI. Including cysteine and phenylalanine, the CDR3 has 15 amino acids. Of all the DNA, just the CDR3 is kept, 45 bases in frame from base 1. Trimming removed 0 bases from V and 1 base from J, leaving 9 bases between the germline ends. In regard to this clone: The specificity of this receptor is unknown. No clone much larger than this one lies a single base away; base qualities are absent.

The receptor's source is an elderly woman with acute or convalescent COVID-19. In this chain, TRBV10-2 is recombined with TRBJ1-2; TRBD1 is possibly the D segment (5 matching bases). The sequencing sample was made of peripheral blood. The bases are TGCGCCAGCAGTGAGTCGAGTCAGGGTAACTATGGCTACACCTTC. Protein translation: CASSESSQGNYGYTF.